The 30 T cell receptor beta chains reported below all come from one sample, sequenced in a study of T cells in Graves' hyperthyroidism and ophthalmopathy (dated by TCRdb to between 2019 and 2020). Receptor libraries were prepared by multiplex PCR. Instrument used: Illumina HiSeq 2000. The TCR beta CDR3 regions were amplified from RNA transcripts. The first round of RT-PCR for the TCR CDR3 was performed with the HTBI primer set and the Qiagen OneStep RT-PCR kit. TCRdb trimmed the raw reads at Q25, called clones with MiXCR and kept productive beta chains. Merged by CDR3 protein, the rows form single entries marked with the most common genes and DNA. The sample table holds roughly 56,000 distinct CDR3 sequences, of which around half were seen once. The biggest ten clones account for 12% of the sample. The sample was blood. The receptor set was obtained from a woman in her thirties with Graves' ophthalmopathy.

Turning to this clonotype: Because the CDR3 is missing its conserved closing phenylalanine or tryptophan, this is likely a read error. J is TRBJ2-3 and V is TRBV6-1; TRBD2 might be the D (5 bases). The CDR3 covers 17 residues. V shed 6 bases and J shed 2 bases, with 21 bases lying between them. From germline, CDR1 is MNHNS and CDR2 SASEGT. The chain's CDR3 is CASSPDRLADDTDTQYL. Written as DNA, the CDR3 is TGTGCCAGCAGCCCCGACCGCCTAGCTGATGACACAGATACGCAGTATCTT.

V and J are TRBV7-3 and TRBJ2-1, with 10 bases matching TRBD2. Germline assignment: CDR1 SGHTA and CDR2 FQGTGA. The CDR3 extends over 15 amino acids. The V segment lost 6 bases and the J segment 8 bases; nucleotides outside the gene matches: 10. This CDR3 is CASSPEGLAFDEQFF. Written as DNA, the CDR3 is TGTGCCAGCAGTCCCGAGGGACTAGCGTTCGATGAGCAGTTCTTC.

V and J are TRBV6-1 and TRBJ1-5; 8 bases are a match to TRBD1. V was clipped by 6 bases and J by 6 bases; unmatched bases: 13. The CDR3 runs to 16 residues. Germline CDR1 MNHNS, CDR2 SASEGT. CDR3: CASSPSQGGGGQPQHF. CDR3 DNA sequence: TGTGCCAGCAGCCCATCACAGGGGGGGGGTGGTCAGCCCCAGCATTTT.

The CDR3 loop is CASSAWGGYTF. CDR3 DNA sequence: TGTGCCAGCAGTGCATGGGGGGGCTACACCTTC. V gene TRBV2 combines with J gene TRBJ1-2, with D tentatively TRBD1 (5 bases). Germline-derived CDR1 and CDR2 are SNHLY and FYNNEI. V was trimmed by 4 bases and J by 8 bases, leaving 8 bases between them. The CDR3 loop spans 11 amino acids.

This clonotype came up many times. The genes are TRBV5-5 and TRBJ1-1; D unresolved. Trimming took 1 base from V and 1 from J, leaving 8 bases between them. Germline CDR1 and CDR2: SGHKS and YYEKEE (reference sequence). CDR3 size: 14 residues. The DNA for the CDR3 is TGTGCCAGCAGCTTGAGATGGGAGAACACTGAAGCTTTCTTT. It yields the protein CASSLRWENTEAFF.

This clonotype was recorded at least ten times. The chain joins TRBV12-3 or TRBV12-4 to TRBJ2-1; 10 nucleotides line up with TRBD1. Trimming removed 1 base from V and 10 bases from J; junction bases left unmatched: 4. The length of the CDR3 is 14 residues. This CDR3 reads CASSLGDRGLEQFF. The CDR3 DNA reads TGTGCCAGCAGTTTAGGCGACAGGGGGCTCGAGCAGTTCTTC.

The J gene is TRBJ1-2, the V gene TRBV14; possible D gene TRBD1, 5 bases. CDR3 length: 13 residues. V lost 1 base and J lost 7, with 10 bases in between. Per the germline V gene, CDR1 is SGHDN and CDR2 is FVKESK. As DNA, the CDR3 is TGTGCCAGCAGCCAAGTATTCAGGGCTGGCTACACCTTC. Translating it yields CASSQVFRAGYTF.

At least ten counts were recorded for this clonotype. The rearrangement links TRBV14 to TRBJ2-7; the D gene is possibly TRBD2 (5 bases). The CDR3 spans 15 residues. V lost 1 base and J 0 bases, leaving 10 bases between the germline ends. In germline, CDR1 is SGHDN, CDR2 FVKESK. The CDR3 loop reads CASSQVGRDSYEQYF. The CDR3 DNA reads as TGTGCCAGCAGCCAAGTTGGCCGGGACTCCTACGAGCAGTACTTC. The full variable domain, in which reference TRBV14 and TRBJ2-7 provide the parts outside the CDR3, is EAGVTQFPSHSVIEKGQTVTLRCDPISGHDNLYWYRRVMGKEIKFLLHFVKESKQDESGMPNNRFLAERTGGTYSTLKVQPAELEDSGVYFCASSQVGRDSYEQYFGPGTRLTVT.

This clonotype was seen once. Relative to the germline gene, one junction end is altered; a read error may explain this. The rearrangement joins TRBV7-3 to TRBJ1-1; a possible D gene is TRBD1 (5 bases). This CDR3 has 14 amino acids. CDR1 and CDR2 (germline): SGHTA, FQGTGA. The CDR3 DNA is TGTGCCAGCAGCCCGGGACTGATGAATACTGATGCTTTCTTT. Translation gives CASSPGLMNTDAFF.

The chain recombines TRBV21-1 with TRBJ2-7; the table's D call TRBD2 went unverified against the DNA. TRBV21-1 is tagged as a pseudogene. The CDR3 consists of 15 residues. The CDR3 nucleotides are TGTGCCAGCAGCAGACCGGGACTAGCGGGACGCGAGCAGTACTTC. As protein: CASSRPGLAGREQYF.

This clonotype appeared many times. The gene calls are TRBV28 and TRBJ2-7; 7 positions match TRBD2. The CDR3 runs to 15 residues. Trimming at V came to 3 bases and at J to 5 bases, leaving 10 bases not matched to a gene. Germline V gene sequence: CDR1 MDHEN, CDR2 SYDVKM. The CDR3 DNA follows: TGTGCCAGCAGTTTTGCGCCCGGGGGGTTCAACGAGCAGTACTTC. Encoded protein: CASSFAPGGFNEQYF.

This chain joins TRBV19 and TRBJ2-1, with 12 nucleotides matching TRBD2. The V gene's germline CDR1 is LNHDA and CDR2 SQIVND (reference sequence). This CDR3 comprises 15 residues. The V and J ends lost 9 bases and 8 bases, in that order; junction bases with no gene match: 11. In DNA, the CDR3 is TGTGCCAGCCAAACCACTAGCGGGAGGAACCATGAGCAGTTCTTC. Translated: CASQTTSGRNHEQFF.

Remarks on this clonotype: No conserved phenylalanine or tryptophan ends this CDR3, so it is likely a read error. It is unclear where the CDR3 begins or ends on the DNA, so no DNA is shown, and the CDR3 is as TCRdb lists it. This chain connects TRBV5-4 to TRBJ1-4; the table's D call of TRBD1 was not tested on the DNA. 10 amino acids form the CDR3, both terminal residues included. The germline gives CDR1 SGHNT, CDR2 YYREEE (reference sequence). The CDR3 reads CASSPQRTVG.

By frequency in the sample, this clonotype is medium-sized. This chain uses TRBV29-1 with TRBJ2-3; 10 bases match TRBD2. CDR1 is SQVTM and CDR2 is ANQGSEA in the germline V gene. V lost 5 bases, J lost 0 bases, and 5 bases stayed unmatched. This CDR3 comprises 15 residues. CDR3 bases: TGCAGCGTTTCTGCTAGCGGGAGTAGCACAGATACGCAGTATTTT. It specifies CSVSASGSSTDTQYF.

CDR3 region: CATSERTGGVYGYTF. The CDR3 nucleotides are TGTGCCACCAGTGAACGGACAGGGGGCGTCTATGGCTACACCTTC. The chain combines TRBV24-1 with TRBJ1-2; 11 positions match TRBD1. This CDR3 contains 15 residues. The germline CDR1 and CDR2 sequences are KGHDR and SFDVKD. V dropped 4 bases and J dropped 4; count of bases not matched to a gene: 4.

This clonotype was seen repeatedly, ten times or more. CDR3 loop: CASSQATVDTGELFF. The DNA for the CDR3 is TGTGCCAGCAGCCAAGCGACTGTAGACACCGGGGAGCTGTTTTTT. The rearrangement joins TRBV4-2 to TRBJ2-2; D gene uncertain. CDR1 is LGHNA, CDR2 YNFKEQ, per germline. There are 15 residues in the CDR3. V lost 1 base to trimming and J lost 3 bases, with 9 bases between them.

The table lists this clonotype with many counts. J is TRBJ2-1 and V is TRBV5-6; weak D call: TRBD2 (5 bases). Trimming left V 9 bases short and J 6 bases short, with 25 bases between. Germline loops: CDR1 SGHDT, CDR2 YYEEEE. This CDR3 is built from 16 residues. DNA for the CDR3: TGTGCCACCAGGAGCCGAGGGCAGGAAAGGGTCAATGAGCAGTTCTTC. This encodes CATRSRGQERVNEQFF.

This clonotype was detected many times. The chain carries TRBV9 and TRBJ2-7; TRBD2 matches at 10 bases. The CDR3 spans 18 residues. The junction had 14 bases not matched to a gene; V was cut back by 0 bases and J by 5 bases. CDR1 SGDLS and CDR2 YYNGEE come from the germline V gene. This CDR3 is CASSVGFRWEREGDEQYF. In DNA, the CDR3 is TGTGCCAGCAGCGTAGGGTTTAGGTGGGAGCGGGAGGGAGACGAGCAGTACTTC. Combining the CDR3 with reference TRBV9 and TRBJ2-7 gives the whole variable domain DSGVTQTPKHLITATGQRVTLRCSPRSGDLSVYWYQQSLDQGLQFLIQYYNGEERAKGNILERFSAQQFPDLHSELNLSSLELGDSALYFCASSVGFRWEREGDEQYFGPGTRLTVT.

With regard to this clonotype: A much more abundant neighbour one base away suggests this may be a read error. This chain links TRBV28 with TRBJ2-7; D is possibly TRBD2 (6 bases). This CDR3 has 16 amino acids. Per the germline V gene, CDR1 is MDHEN and CDR2 is SYDVKM. The germline V and J ends were trimmed by 3 bases and 5 bases, with 20 bases remaining between them. CDR3 coding DNA: TGTGCCAGCAGTTTGCTAGGACGAGCGGGTACAAACGAGCAGTACTTC. Its translation is CASSLLGRAGTNEQYF.

V gene TRBV7-2 combines with J gene TRBJ2-1; 9 nucleotides align to TRBD2. The germline CDR1 and CDR2 sequences are SGHTA and FQGNSA. After removal of 3 bases from V and 4 bases from J, the junction contained 7 bases not matched to a gene. The CDR3 has 16 amino acids. The CDR3 DNA follows: TGTGCCAGCAGCTTCAATCGCGGGAGGGTGTACAATGAGCAGTTCTTC. Its protein is CASSFNRGRVYNEQFF.

The rearrangement links TRBV2 to TRBJ1-2; tentative D call: TRBD1 (6 bases). This CDR3 spans 14 amino acids. The V end lost 3 bases, the J end lost 8 bases, and 16 bases lay between the germline ends. Germline CDR1 and CDR2: SNHLY and FYNNEI. The CDR3, as DNA: TGTGCCAGCAGTGATACGGGGGGCGCCTGGGGCTACACCTTC. It translates to CASSDTGGAWGYTF.

V gene TRBV29-1 combines with J gene TRBJ1-2; 9 nucleotides align to TRBD1. There are 12 residues in the CDR3. The germline gives CDR1 SQVTM, CDR2 ANQGSEA. Trimming took 3 bases from V and 8 from J; bases not matched to a gene: 4. This CDR3 reads CSVDEGQGGYTF. CDR3 coding DNA: TGCAGCGTTGATGAGGGACAGGGCGGCTACACCTTC.

A remark on this clonotype: One end of the junction varies from germline; a read error may be responsible. V usage is TRBV7-9 and J usage is TRBJ2-7; no clear D. Germline loops: CDR1 SEHNR, CDR2 FQNEAQ (reference sequence). The CDR3 totals 11 residues. The CDR3 DNA reads TGTGCCGGCAGCGAGCACTACGAGCAGTACTTT. It specifies CAGSEHYEQYF. The full variable domain, in which reference TRBV7-9 and TRBJ2-7 provide the parts outside the CDR3, is DTGVSQNPRHKITKRGQNVTFRCDPISEHNRLYWYRQTLGQGPEFLTYFQNEAQLEKSRLLSDRFSAERPKGSFSTLEIQRTEQGDSAMYLCAGSEHYEQYFGPGTRLTVT.

This chain links TRBV20-1 with TRBJ2-5; no definite D call. The CDR3 extends over 8 amino acids. V shed 8 bases and J shed 6 bases, with 4 bases lying between them. Germline CDR1 reads DFQATT; CDR2 reads SNEGSKA (reference sequence). The CDR3 nucleotides are TGCAGTTCCAAGACCCAGTACTTC. Translating gives CSSKTQYF.

This clonotype was seen ten or more times. The chain joins TRBV19 to TRBJ1-1; D is possibly TRBD1 (5 bases). CDR3 size: 13 residues. Germline CDR1 is LNHDA and CDR2 is SQIVND (reference sequence). V lost 3 bases and J lost 6, with 11 bases in between. The DNA for the CDR3 is TGTGCCAGTAGTATCCGGGAGGGACCTGAAGCTTTCTTT. Its translation: CASSIREGPEAFF.

About this clonotype itself: Compared with germline, one end of the junction differs, possibly owing to a read error. J is TRBJ1-2 and V is TRBV7-7; D possibly corresponds to TRBD1 (6 bases). In germline, CDR1 is SSHAT, CDR2 FNYEAQ (reference sequence). The CDR3 contains 15 residues. The chain's CDR3 is CASSQGLAGAYGYTF. The CDR3 DNA is TGTGCTAGCAGCCAGGGACTAGCGGGGGCGTATGGCTACACCTTC.

This clonotype was observed at least ten times. The chain couples TRBV5-4 to TRBJ2-7, with D possibly being TRBD1 or TRBD2 (6 bases each). This CDR3 comprises 16 residues. V was clipped by 4 bases and J by 5 bases, with 22 bases between them. Germline V lookup: CDR1 SGHNT, CDR2 YYREEE (reference sequence). The CDR3 DNA sequence: TGTGCCAGCAGCCCCCCCGGGGGCGCCGTTGGGGACGAGCAGTACTTC. This gives the protein CASSPPGGAVGDEQYF.

The chain couples TRBV18 to TRBJ1-5; 7 positions agree with TRBD1. The CDR3 is made up of 14 amino acids. Germline trimming cut 5 bases from V and 2 bases from J; bases unmatched to any gene: 3. The germline V gene encodes CDR1 KGHSH and CDR2 LQKENI. In DNA, the CDR3 is TGTGCCAGCTCAACCACAGGGGGCAATCAGCCCCAGCATTTT. Translating gives CASSTTGGNQPQHF. Supplemented by reference TRBV18 and TRBJ1-5, the full variable domain reads NAGVMQNPRHLVRRRGQEARLRCSPMKGHSHVYWYRQLPEEGLKFMVYLQKENIIDESGMPKERFSAEFPKEGPSILRIQQVVRGDSAAYFCASSTTGGNQPQHFGDGTRLSIL.

This chain uses TRBV6-6 with TRBJ2-5, with 10 nucleotides matching TRBD2. The junction had 5 bases not matched to a gene; V was cut back by 7 bases and J by 3 bases. CDR1 and CDR2 from the germline V gene are MNHNY and SVGAGI (reference sequence). The CDR3 spans 14 residues. CDR3 sequence (DNA): TGTGCCAGCACCCTAGCGGGGGCTGAAGAGACCCAGTACTTC. This sequence encodes CASTLAGAEETQYF.

The rearrangement joins TRBV5-8 to TRBJ2-7; possible D gene TRBD1, 5 bases. Trimming pared 1 base from V and 3 bases from J, leaving 14 bases between. CDR1 SGHTS and CDR2 YDEGEE come from the germline V gene. The CDR3 runs to 15 residues. Written as DNA, the CDR3 is TGTGCCAGCAGCTTGTTTTGGGCAGGGATCTACGAGCAGTACTTC. It yields the protein CASSLFWAGIYEQYF.